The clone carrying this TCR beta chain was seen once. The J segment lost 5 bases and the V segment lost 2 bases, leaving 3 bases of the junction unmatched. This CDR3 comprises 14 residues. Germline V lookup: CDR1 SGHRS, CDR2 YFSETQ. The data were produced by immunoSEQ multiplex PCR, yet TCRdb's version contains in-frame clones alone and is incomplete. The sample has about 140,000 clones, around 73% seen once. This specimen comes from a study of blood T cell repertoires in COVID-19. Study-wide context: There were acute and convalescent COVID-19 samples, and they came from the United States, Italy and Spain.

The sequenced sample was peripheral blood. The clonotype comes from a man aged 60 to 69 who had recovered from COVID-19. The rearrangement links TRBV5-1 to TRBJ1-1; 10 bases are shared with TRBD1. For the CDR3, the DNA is TGCGCCAGCAGCTTAGGGGGACAGGGGACTGAAGCTTTCTTT. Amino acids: CASSLGGQGTEAFF.